These 5 T cell receptor beta chains came from one sample sequenced in a study of CD8 T cells in ankylosing spondylitis. Study outcomes and limitations: Seemingly characteristic of ankylosing spondylitis blood was a TCR beta motif consisting of about 8 highly homologous variants.

TCRdb reanalysed the 5' RACE reads using MiXCR and keeps one entry per CDR3 protein. The profile shows 400,000 or so distinct CDR3 sequences, roughly a quarter of them singletons. Which antigens these TCRs recognize remains unknown. Sequencing was performed on blood, either unsorted or a sorted T cell fraction (not recorded which). These receptors were obtained from a male donor with ankylosing spondylitis.

A few counts support this clonotype. The V call is TRBV20-1, the J call TRBJ1-4, with TRBD1 matching 7 bases. V shed 6 bases and J 8 bases; nucleotides not matched to a gene: 9. The CDR3 extends over 13 amino acids. CDR1 is DFQATT and CDR2 is SNEGSKA in the germline V gene (reference sequence). The CDR3 reads CSALRQGNEKLFF. The CDR3 DNA sequence: TGCAGTGCATTACGACAGGGCAACGAAAAACTGTTTTTT.

The chain is built from TRBV4-2 and TRBJ2-1, with 7 bases identical to TRBD1. The CDR3 length is 14 residues. Per the germline V gene, CDR1 is LGHNA and CDR2 is YNFKEQ. Unmatched junction bases numbered 2, after V lost 0 bases and J lost 6 bases. In nucleotides, the CDR3 is TGTGCCAGCAGCCAAGAACGACAGGGCAATGAGCAGTTCTTC. Encoded protein: CASSQERQGNEQFF.

In this sample, this clonotype turned up once. The chain carries TRBV5-1 and TRBJ2-7, with 11 positions matching TRBD2. From germline, CDR1 is SGHRS and CDR2 YFSETQ. This CDR3 has 15 residues. The ends lost 6 bases at V and 6 bases at J; junction bases unmatched: 11. The CDR3 sequence: CASIFSGRVGPEQYV. Written as DNA, the CDR3 is TGCGCCAGCATTTTTAGCGGGAGGGTAGGTCCCGAGCAGTACGTC.

The chain links TRBV7-9 to TRBJ1-4, with 9 positions matching TRBD1. Germline CDR1 SEHNR, CDR2 FQNEAQ (reference sequence). J lost 5 bases, V lost 5 bases, and 6 bases had no gene match. The CDR3 totals 15 residues. The CDR3 DNA reads TGTGCCAGCAGCCCTGGACAGGGGAGGAATGAAAAACTGTTTTTT. Protein product: CASSPGQGRNEKLFF.

This clonotype was counted a few times. V usage is TRBV4-1 and J usage is TRBJ2-3; D is ambiguous. Trimming shortened V by 1 base and J by 6 bases, and 5 bases separated the two germline ends. CDR1 is MGHRA and CDR2 is YSYEKL in the germline V gene. The CDR3 has 12 amino acids. The CDR3 bases are TGCGCCAGCAGCCAAGCCTTGGATACGCAGTATTTT. Residues: CASSQALDTQYF.